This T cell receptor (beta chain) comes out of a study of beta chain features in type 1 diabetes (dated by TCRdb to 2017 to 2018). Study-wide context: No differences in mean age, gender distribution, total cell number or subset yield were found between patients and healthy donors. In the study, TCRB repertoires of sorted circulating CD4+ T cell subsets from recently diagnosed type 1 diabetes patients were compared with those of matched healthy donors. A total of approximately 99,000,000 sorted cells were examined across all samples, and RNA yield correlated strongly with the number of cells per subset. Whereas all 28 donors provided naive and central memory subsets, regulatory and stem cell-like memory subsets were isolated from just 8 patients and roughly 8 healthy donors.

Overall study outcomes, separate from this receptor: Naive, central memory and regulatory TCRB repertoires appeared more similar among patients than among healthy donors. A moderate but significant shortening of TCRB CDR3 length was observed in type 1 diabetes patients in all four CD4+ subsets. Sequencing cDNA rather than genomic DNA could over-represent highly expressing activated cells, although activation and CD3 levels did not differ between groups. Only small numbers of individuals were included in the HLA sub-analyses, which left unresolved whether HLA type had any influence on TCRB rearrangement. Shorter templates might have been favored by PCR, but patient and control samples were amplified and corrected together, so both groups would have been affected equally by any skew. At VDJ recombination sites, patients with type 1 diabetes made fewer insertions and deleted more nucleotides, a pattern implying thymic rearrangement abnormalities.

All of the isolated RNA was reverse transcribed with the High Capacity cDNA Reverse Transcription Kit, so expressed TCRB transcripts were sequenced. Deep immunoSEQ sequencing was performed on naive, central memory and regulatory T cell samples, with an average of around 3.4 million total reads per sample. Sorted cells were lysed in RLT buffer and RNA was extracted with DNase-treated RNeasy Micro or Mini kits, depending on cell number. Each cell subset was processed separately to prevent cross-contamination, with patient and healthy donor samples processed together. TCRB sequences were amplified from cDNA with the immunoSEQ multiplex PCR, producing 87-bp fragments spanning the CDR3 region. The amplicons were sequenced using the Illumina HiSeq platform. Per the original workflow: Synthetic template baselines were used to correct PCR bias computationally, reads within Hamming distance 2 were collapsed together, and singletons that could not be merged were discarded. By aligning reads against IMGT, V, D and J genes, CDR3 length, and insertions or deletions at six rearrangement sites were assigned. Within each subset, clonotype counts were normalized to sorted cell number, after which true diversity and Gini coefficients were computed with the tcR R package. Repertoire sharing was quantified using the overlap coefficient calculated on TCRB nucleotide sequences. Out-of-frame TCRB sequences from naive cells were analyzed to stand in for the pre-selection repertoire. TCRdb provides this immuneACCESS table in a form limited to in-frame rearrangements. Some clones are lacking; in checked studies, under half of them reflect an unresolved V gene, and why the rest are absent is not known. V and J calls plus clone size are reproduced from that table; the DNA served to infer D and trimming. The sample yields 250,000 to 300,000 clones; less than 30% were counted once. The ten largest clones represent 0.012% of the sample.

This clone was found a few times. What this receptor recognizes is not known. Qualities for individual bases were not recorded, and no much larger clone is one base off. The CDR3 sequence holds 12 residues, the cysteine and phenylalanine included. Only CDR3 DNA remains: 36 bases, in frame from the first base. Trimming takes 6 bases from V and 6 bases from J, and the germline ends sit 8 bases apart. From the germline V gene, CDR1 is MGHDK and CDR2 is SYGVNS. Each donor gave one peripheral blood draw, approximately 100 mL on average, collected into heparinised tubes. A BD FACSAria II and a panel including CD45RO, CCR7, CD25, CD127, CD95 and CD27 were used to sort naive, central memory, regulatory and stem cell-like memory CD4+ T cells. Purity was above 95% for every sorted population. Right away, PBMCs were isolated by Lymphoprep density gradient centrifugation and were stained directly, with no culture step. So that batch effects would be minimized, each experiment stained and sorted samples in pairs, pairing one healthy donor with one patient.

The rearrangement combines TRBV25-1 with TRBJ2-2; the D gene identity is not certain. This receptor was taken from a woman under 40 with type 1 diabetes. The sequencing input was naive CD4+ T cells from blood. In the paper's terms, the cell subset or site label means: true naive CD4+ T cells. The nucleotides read TGTGCCAGCAGGGGCCTCCCCGGGGAGCTGTTTTTT. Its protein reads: CASRGLPGELFF.